A selection of T cell receptor beta chains follows, all from one sample in a study of shared T cell receptors in the human thymus. Profiled with immunoSEQ multiplex PCR; TCRdb holds only in-frame clones, not every one. The sample carries some 700,000 clones, 80% to 90% recorded once. These data were likewise used in another study, on human thymus T cells.

The specimen sequenced was thymocytes. Receptor source: a girl under three years old with a congenital heart defect. The CDR3 runs from the conserved cysteine through the conserved F or W. The D gene is left open where the match is weak. Clone size appears in some rows only: once, few, many, or a class for an expanded clone.

12,TRBV5-6,.,.,TRBJ1-3,TGTGCCAGCAGCCTGCCGGGGAACACCATATATTTT,CASSLPGNTIYF
17,TRBV14,.,.,TRBJ1-6,TGTGCCAGCAGCCAAACGACCGGGAGCTCCTATAATTCACCCCTCCACTTT,CASSQTTGSSYNSPLHF
13,TRBV27,TRBD1,.,TRBJ1-2,TGTGCCAGCAGATTTCAGGGGGCGTATGGCTACACCTTC,CASRFQGAYGYTF
12,TRBV19,.,.,TRBJ2-2,TGTGCCACCACGAGGGGGGGCGGGGAGCTGTTTTTT,CATTRGGGELFF
17,TRBV4-2,TRBD2,.,TRBJ2-1,TGTGCCAGCAGCCAGGTAGAACTAGCGGGTTGCTACAATGAGCAGTTCTTC,CASSQVELAGCYNEQFF
14,TRBV30,.,.,TRBJ2-1,TGTGCCTGGACCGGAGGCAGTGGGAACAATGAGCAGTTCTTC,CAWTGGSGNNEQFF
14,TRBV27,.,.,TRBJ2-1,TGTGCCAGCACTCCGACAGCGAGATACAATGAGCAGTTCTTC,CASTPTARYNEQFF
16,TRBV29-1,TRBD1,.,TRBJ1-1,TGCAGCGTTGAGGTCCGGGACAGAGGTATGAACACTGAAGCTTTCTTT,CSVEVRDRGMNTEAFF
16,TRBV11-2,TRBD1,.,TRBJ2-3,TGTGCCAGCAGCCCTAAGGACAGGAACAGCACAGATACGCAGTATTTT,CASSPKDRNSTDTQYF
13,TRBV29-1,TRBD1,once,TRBJ1-4,TGCAGCGTGAGGGGGACAGTGAATGAAAAACTGTTTTTT,CSVRGTVNEKLFF
12,TRBV7-9,TRBD1,.,TRBJ1-2,TGTGCCAGCAGCTTGACAGGGGGCGGCTACACCTTC,CASSLTGGGYTF
15,TRBV14,TRBD1,once,TRBJ2-7,TGTGCCAGCAGCCAGAGACAGGGCAATATCTACGAGCAGTACTTC,CASSQRQGNIYEQYF
14,TRBV6-1,.,.,TRBJ1-1,TGTGCCAGCAAGGGATGGTCGGGGGAGACTGAAGCTTTCTTT,CASKGWSGETEAFF
13,TRBV6-5,.,.,TRBJ2-3,TGTGCCAGCAGCTTGCTCCGGTCCGATACGCAGTATTTT,CASSLLRSDTQYF
14,TRBV4-3,.,.,TRBJ1-2,TGCGCCAGCAGCCAAGTGTACAGGGTAGATGGCTACACCTTC,CASSQVYRVDGYTF
17,TRBV6-9,.,.,TRBJ1-1,TGTGCCAGCAGGACCTCTCCTCCCGACAGATCCAACACTGAAGCTTTCTTT,CASRTSPPDRSNTEAFF
17,TRBV4-3,TRBD2,.,TRBJ2-7,TGCGCCAGCAGCCACGGACTAGCGGGGGGCCCCTCCTACGAGCAGTACTTC,CASSHGLAGGPSYEQYF
11,TRBV7-9,.,.,TRBJ1-2,TGTGCCAGCAGCCAATCTAGCGGCTACACCTTC,CASSQSSGYTF
22,TRBV7-3,.,.,TRBJ1-1,TGTGCCAGCAGCTTAACTGTTGGGATTTGGGAACCTAAGACAGCCATGAACACTGAAGCTTTCTTT,CASSLTVGIWEPKTAMNTEAFF
16,TRBV7-3,.,.,TRBJ2-1,TGTGCCAGCAGTCCACAAGACAGAGGTACTTACAATGAGCAGTTCTTC,CASSPQDRGTYNEQFF
16,TRBV11-2,TRBD1,.,TRBJ1-6,TGTGCCAGCAGCCCCTTGCTCTGGGACAGCCATTCACCCCTCCACTTT,CASSPLLWDSHSPLHF
16,TRBV2,.,.,TRBJ1-4,TGTGCCAGCAGTGACGACGACAGGCCTGTGGATGAAAAACTGTTTTTT,CASSDDDRPVDEKLFF
15,TRBV27,.,.,TRBJ1-5,TGTGCCAGCACCCTCGGGAAGGGCAAAGGTCAGCCCCAGCATTTT,CASTLGKGKGQPQHF
17,TRBV29-1,.,.,TRBJ1-4,TGCAGCGTTCTGTCCCGGCTTTCGGGGGGAAGAAATGAAAAACTGTTTTTT,CSVLSRLSGGRNEKLFF
16,TRBV7-6,TRBD2,few,TRBJ2-2,TGTGCCAGCAGCTTGACGGGGGGGCGGGTCACCGGGGAGCTGTTTTTT,CASSLTGGRVTGELFF
11,TRBV2,.,.,TRBJ1-2,TGTGCCAGCAGCGGGAGGGATGGCTACACCTTC,CASSGRDGYTF
12,TRBV19,.,.,TRBJ1-1,TGTGCCAGTAGATCAGGGTGCACTGAAGCTTTCTTT,CASRSGCTEAFF
18,TRBV27,.,once,TRBJ1-1,TGTGCCAGCAGTTCACTTAAAAAATACAGGGACGGGAACACTGAAGCTTTCTTT,CASSSLKKYRDGNTEAFF
18,TRBV4-1,TRBD1,once,TRBJ1-1,TGCGCCAGCAGCCAAGGCCTAGGACAGGTGACGGTCAACACTGAAGCTTTCTTT,CASSQGLGQVTVNTEAFF
14,TRBV5-8,.,.,TRBJ2-1,TGTGCCAGCAGCGAAGGGAGGCGGTACAATGAGCAGTTCTTC,CASSEGRRYNEQFF
17,TRBV19,TRBD1,.,TRBJ1-1,TGTGCCAGTAGTGGGGGACTCAGGGGGCCAGGGAACACTGAAGCTTTCTTT,CASSGGLRGPGNTEAFF
14,TRBV5-1,TRBD1,.,TRBJ2-1,TGCGCCAGCAGAGGACAGGGACAGTTCGCTGAGCAGTTCTTC,CASRGQGQFAEQFF
17,TRBV15,.,.,TRBJ2-7,TGTGCCACCAGCGCCTGGAGGGCTGGGACGGCGAGCTACGAGCAGTACTTC,CATSAWRAGTASYEQYF
14,TRBV11-2,TRBD1,.,TRBJ1-1,TGTGCCAGCCGCCCGGGACAGGGTGAAACTGAAGCTTTCTTT,CASRPGQGETEAFF
14,TRBV9,.,once,TRBJ1-1,TGTGCCAGCAGCGTAGTCATTAGTCGCCCCGAAGCTTTCTTT,CASSVVISRPEAFF
14,TRBV6-1,.,.,TRBJ1-3,TGTGCCAGCTGGCAGTTCTGCTCTGGAAACACCATATATTTT,CASWQFCSGNTIYF
14,TRBV5-1,TRBD1,once,TRBJ1-2,TGCGCCAGCAGCCCTAGGACAGGGTTGTATGGCTACACCTTC,CASSPRTGLYGYTF
13,TRBV5-1,.,.,TRBJ2-7,TGCGCCAGCAGGGCCTTACCCCACTACGAGCAGTACTTC,CASRALPHYEQYF
12,TRBV19,.,.,TRBJ1-3,TGTGCCAGTAGAGAGACTGGAAACACCATATATTTT,CASRETGNTIYF
13,TRBV2,TRBD2,once,TRBJ2-5,TGTGCCAGGACTAGCGGGGGGGCGGAGACCCAGTACTTC,CARTSGGAETQYF
14,TRBV2,.,few,TRBJ2-2,TGTGCCAGCAGTGCCAGGGAGGACACCGGGGAGCTGTTTTTT,CASSAREDTGELFF
16,TRBV10-3,TRBD1,.,TRBJ2-4,TGTGCCATCAGTGACCCCCTGGGACAGGACTCCTATATTCAGTACTTC,CAISDPLGQDSYIQYF
16,TRBV7-3,.,once,TRBJ1-1,TGTGCCAGCAGCTTAAGTTGGAGAGGGCAGCACACTGAAGCTTTCTTT,CASSLSWRGQHTEAFF
16,TRBV4-1,.,.,TRBJ1-2,TGCGCCAGCAGCCAAGATCTAACAGCCCGAGACTATGGCTACACCTTC,CASSQDLTARDYGYTF
14,TRBV2,.,.,TRBJ2-2,TGTGCCAGCAGTCCCCTCACAGCCACCGGGGAGCTGTTTTTT,CASSPLTATGELFF
17,TRBV5-1,TRBD1,.,TRBJ1-2,TGCGCCAGCAGCATCCCCCTTGACAGGGGGATAAACTATGGCTACACCTTC,CASSIPLDRGINYGYTF
15,TRBV18,.,.,TRBJ1-6,TGTGCCAGCTCACTTCAGGGAAGGGGTGGTTCACCCCTCCACTTT,CASSLQGRGGSPLHF
11,TRBV30,.,.,TRBJ1-6,TGTGCCTGGAGTATTTTATCACCCCTCCACTTT,CAWSILSPLHF
13,TRBV6-5,.,.,TRBJ2-2,TGTGCCAGCAGTCCGGGGATCACCGGGGAGCTGTTTTTT,CASSPGITGELFF
15,TRBV19,TRBD1,.,TRBJ1-1,TGTGCCAGTACCAGGGGACAGGGCCCCCAAAGTGAAGCTTTCTTT,CASTRGQGPQSEAFF
15,TRBV12-2,.,.,TRBJ1-1,TGTGCAAGTCGCTTAGTTGGACAGGAGAACACTGAAGCTTTCTTT,CASRLVGQENTEAFF
14,TRBV6-1,.,.,TRBJ2-1,TGTGCCAGCAGTAGTGTTGCCCCCCGGAGTGAGCAGTTCTTC,CASSSVAPRSEQFF
22,TRBV6-4,.,.,TRBJ1-5,TGTGCCAGCAGTGACCATTACCCCAGGGGCGATATACGTTCGGGTAGCAATCAGCCCCAGCATTTT,CASSDHYPRGDIRSGSNQPQHF
17,TRBV13,.,.,TRBJ2-5,TGTGCCAGCAGCTTATCTCCCCGGACAGATCCTCAAGAGACCCAGTACTTC,CASSLSPRTDPQETQYF
16,TRBV4-1,.,.,TRBJ2-5,TGCGCCAGCAGCCAATTGCGGCAGGGACTTCTGGAGACCCAGTACTTC,CASSQLRQGLLETQYF
18,TRBV18,.,.,TRBJ1-1,TGTGCCAGCTCACCACCCGAAGGGGCCCTCAGGAGAGACACTGAAGCTTTCTTT,CASSPPEGALRRDTEAFF
14,TRBV2,.,.,TRBJ1-1,TGTGCCAGCAGAGGAATACAGGGGAACACTGAAGCTTTCTTT,CASRGIQGNTEAFF
18,TRBV4-3,.,.,TRBJ2-7,TGCGCCAGCAGCCAAGATCTGAGGTGGCGGCTCCACTCCTACGAGCAGTACTTC,CASSQDLRWRLHSYEQYF
15,TRBV7-7,TRBD2,.,TRBJ2-5,TGTGCCAGCAGCATTCAGGGAGGGGATCGAGAGACCCAGTACTTC,CASSIQGGDRETQYF
15,TRBV25-1,.,.,TRBJ1-1,TGTGCCAGCAGTGCTACAGGGTCGGTGGACACTGAAGCTTTCTTT,CASSATGSVDTEAFF